The sequence of this TCR beta chain was determined in a study of cytomegalovirus exposure and HLA in healthy donors. Whole-study results and caveats: TCR beta V- and J-gene trimming was later associated with a missense DCLRE1C variant. Accurate HLA-A and HLA-B prediction from TCR beta sequences was reported for most subjects. Cytomegalovirus association was listed for under 200 TCR beta chains. It was only CMV serostatus that was available as immune exposure information.

The CDR3 has 16 residues. In germline, CDR1 is SEHNR, CDR2 FQNEAQ (reference sequence). Trimming removed 5 bases from V and 5 bases from J; junction bases left unmatched: 12. PCR employed 60 Vbeta and 13 Jbeta primers. The table came from immunoSEQ multiplex PCR; TCRdb's copy has only in-frame clones and leaves some out. The sample holds around 150,000 clones, around 75% seen once. This clone was seen once. What it recognizes is unknown. The chain is built from TRBV7-9 and TRBJ1-1, with TRBD1 identical over 9 bases. The sample consisted of PBMCs. This receptor was identified in a human donor in good health. The chain's CDR3 is CASSHITGQGQTEAFF. In DNA, the CDR3 is TGTGCCAGCAGCCACATTACTGGACAGGGGCAAACTGAAGCTTTCTTT.